The source of this T cell receptor beta chain is a study of T cells in localized non-small cell lung cancer. Only a few counts were recorded for this clone. Sequenced by immunoSEQ multiplex PCR; TCRdb stores in-frame clones only, minus some. The sample holds roughly 3,000 clones; approximately 20% are singletons and the top ten take more than 15%. Per the germline V gene, CDR1 is GTSNPN and CDR2 is SVGIG (reference sequence). The CDR3 contains 13 residues. V gave up 5 bases and J gave up 1 base; unmatched junction bases: 3. Sequenced here: lung tumor tissue, sampled before any cancer treatment. This sequence joins TRBV30 and TRBJ1-1, with 8 nucleotides matching TRBD1. The TCR sequence derives from a man aged 35 to 69 with stage I squamous cell lung carcinoma. In DNA form, the CDR3 reads TGTGCCTGGGAACAGGGGGAGAACACTGAAGCTTTCTTT. This encodes CAWEQGENTEAFF.